This T cell receptor (beta chain) was observed in a study of blood T cell repertoires in COVID-19. On the study more broadly: From the United States, Italy and Spain came samples of acute and convalescent COVID-19.

Participants' reported clinical history set cohort assignment. Within the 2 weeks before study entry, each person in the exposed group met a COVID-19 case. The CDR3 is made up of 15 amino acids. J gave up 7 bases and V 3 bases, and 6 bases lay outside the gene matches. In germline, CDR1 is ENHRY, CDR2 SYGVKD. Authors' methods: Amplification of reference gene primers was used by the study to estimate nucleated cell counts. TCRdb keeps only in-frame clones here, not all; method: immunoSEQ multiplex PCR. D and trimming were read from the DNA, whereas the V and J calls and clone size are those reported in that table. The table lists 200,000 to 250,000 clones, about four fifths of them singletons.

The sequenced sample was PBMCs or T cells enriched from blood (not recorded which). The chain is built from TRBV10-3 and TRBJ1-6, with 7 positions matching TRBD1. This TCR was recovered from a woman aged 50 to 60 who had been exposed to COVID-19. CDR3 DNA sequence: TGTGCCATCAGTGAATCCGGGACAGCGAATTCACCCCTCCACTTT. Translated: CAISESGTANSPLHF.